These 20 T cell receptor beta chains came from one sample sequenced in a study of T cell repertoires in cytomegalovirus infection. MiXCR was run by TCRdb on the reads, yielding one entry per CDR3 protein. This sample carries approximately 990,000 distinct CDR3 sequences, under 40% of them seen once, and the ten largest clones take under 15%. These receptors' antigens are unknown. Sequencing used cultured CD8+ T cells from PBMCs, obtained from culture after CMV antigen stimulation. Receptors were obtained from a human donor in good health (CMV status not recorded). Some clones in this sample may be carry-over from other donors' samples.

The rearrangement links TRBV6-6 to TRBJ2-5; TRBD2 matches at 10 bases. Germline V lookup: CDR1 MNHNY, CDR2 SVGAGI (reference sequence). The CDR3 loop spans 17 amino acids. Trimming cost V 7 bases and J 3 bases; bases outside gene matches: 14. As DNA, the CDR3 is TGTGCCAGCATCCAAGGGGCTAGCGGGGGCCATAAAGAGACCCAGTACTTC. Its protein is CASIQGASGGHKETQYF.

This clonotype came up a few times. This chain joins TRBV6-1 and TRBJ2-3, with 12 bases lining up with TRBD2. The V and J ends lost 6 bases and 7 bases, in that order; junction bases with no gene match: 11. Per the germline V gene, CDR1 is MNHNS and CDR2 is SASEGT. The CDR3 extends over 16 amino acids. The DNA for the CDR3 is TGTGCCAGCAGCGGGGCGACTAGCGGGGGAGGTTATACGCAGTATTTT. This gives the protein CASSGATSGGGYTQYF.

There are many counts of this clonotype. This rearrangement joins TRBV7-9 to TRBJ2-7, with 7 bases identical to TRBD1. CDR3 length: 16 amino acids. Germline V CDR1 and CDR2: SEHNR, FQNEAQ (reference sequence). V gave up 5 bases and J gave up 1 base; unmatched junction bases: 11. The chain's CDR3 is CASSPAQGVYSYEQYF. The DNA for the CDR3 is TGTGCCAGCAGCCCAGCTCAGGGGGTATATTCCTACGAGCAGTACTTC.

The rearrangement uses TRBV6-5 and TRBJ1-4; D possibly corresponds to TRBD1 (5 bases). The CDR3 sequence is 15 residues long. Germline V gives CDR1 MNHEY, CDR2 SVGAGI. With 6 bases removed from V and 7 bases from J, the gap between germline ends came to 18 bases. Written as DNA, the CDR3 is TGTGCCAGCAGCCGCTCCCGAGGGGCCGGTGAAAAACTGTTTTTT. The encoded protein is CASSRSRGAGEKLFF.

Regarding this clonotype: The germline gene is not matched at one end of the junction; a read error may be the cause. V gene TRBV7-9 combines with J gene TRBJ1-2, with D maybe TRBD1 (5 bases). This CDR3 is 14 amino acids long. Germline V gene lookup returns CDR1 SEHNR and CDR2 FQNEAQ (reference sequence). CDR3 nucleotides: TGTGCCAACAGCTTCCCTGGGACTGACTATGGCTACACCTTC. Its protein is CANSFPGTDYGYTF. The entire variable domain, with the rest obtained from reference TRBV7-9 and TRBJ1-2, is as follows: DTGVSQNPRHKITKRGQNVTFRCDPISEHNRLYWYRQTLGQGPEFLTYFQNEAQLEKSRLLSDRFSAERPKGSFSTLEIQRTEQGDSAMYLCANSFPGTDYGYTFGSGTRLTVV.

This clonotype was found a few times. The chain has TRBV7-8 and TRBJ1-4; the D gene is possibly TRBD1 (5 bases). V was trimmed by 5 bases and J by 3 bases, leaving 19 bases between them. Germline values: CDR1 SGHVS, CDR2 FQNEAQ. The CDR3 contains 17 residues. CDR3 nucleotide sequence: TGTGCCAGCAGCCCCACGCGCATGGGGGTTTCTAATGAAAAACTGTTTTTT. Translation: CASSPTRMGVSNEKLFF.

The rearrangement joins TRBV20-1 to TRBJ1-5, with TRBD1 matching over 10 bases. This CDR3 contains 14 residues. J was trimmed by 4 bases and V by 7 bases; bases with no gene match: 7. Germline CDR1 reads DFQATT; CDR2 reads SNEGSKA (reference sequence). This CDR3 reads CSVKSGQGNQPQHF. Written as DNA, the CDR3 is TGCAGTGTCAAATCGGGACAGGGGAATCAGCCCCAGCATTTT.

This clonotype showed up many times. The J gene is TRBJ1-1, the V gene TRBV6-5; no clear D gene. CDR3 size: 12 residues. CDR1 and CDR2 from the germline V gene are MNHEY and SVGAGI. V was pared by 0 bases and J by 7 bases, with 6 bases between. The CDR3 loop reads CASSYSGGEAFF. CDR3 DNA: TGTGCCAGCAGTTACTCGGGTGGTGAAGCTTTCTTT.

The rearrangement links TRBV27 to TRBJ1-6; a weak D match, TRBD1 (5 bases). V was clipped by 4 bases and J by 3 bases, with 16 bases between them. The CDR3 covers 17 residues. Germline CDR1 and CDR2: MNHEY and SMNVEV (reference sequence). In DNA, the CDR3 is TGTGCCAGCAGTTCGACCCTCGGGGGAATCTATAATTCACCCCTCCACTTT. It yields the protein CASSSTLGGIYNSPLHF.

The chain carries TRBV2 and TRBJ1-2; D is unclear. V lost 6 bases and J lost 7, with 9 bases in between. This CDR3 comprises 11 residues. The germline V gene encodes CDR1 SNHLY and CDR2 FYNNEI. This chain's CDR3 is CASRGSPGYTF. CDR3 coding DNA: TGTGCCAGCAGGGGGTCCCCTGGCTACACCTTC.

In this sample, this clonotype turned up many times. J is TRBJ1-5 and V is TRBV7-8, with D unclear. This CDR3 has 14 residues. V lost 1 base, J lost 3 bases, and 7 bases lay in between. Germline-derived CDR1 and CDR2 are SGHVS and FQNEAQ. CDR3 DNA: TGTGCCAGCAGCTTAGGGCCCCCCAATCAGCCCCAGCATTTT. Its translation is CASSLGPPNQPQHF.

This clonotype appeared a few times. The chain recombines TRBV7-8 with TRBJ1-6; D gene uncertain. The CDR3 contains 12 residues. The germline gives CDR1 SGHVS, CDR2 FQNEAQ. Trimming removed 4 bases at V and 8 bases at J, with 6 bases between. The CDR3 sequence: CASSSQHSPLHF. CDR3 DNA sequence: TGTGCCAGCAGCTCACAACATTCACCCCTCCACTTT.

The chain couples TRBV12-3 or TRBV12-4 to TRBJ1-1; D perhaps matches TRBD1 (5 bases). The CDR3 has 15 amino acids. Trimming removed 4 bases from V and 1 base from J, with 13 bases in between. The CDR3 nucleotides read TGTGCCAGCAGTTCATCGGGACGGGGGAACACTGAAGCTTTCTTT. Translating it yields CASSSSGRGNTEAFF.

This clonotype occurred a few times. The genes are TRBV11-2 and TRBJ1-2, with 9 bases that match TRBD1. V shed 2 bases, J shed 7 bases, and the junction held 8 bases outside the gene matches. CDR3 length: 15 residues. Germline V lookup: CDR1 SGHAT, CDR2 FQNNGV. The CDR3 spells CASSLLAGTGFGYTF. CDR3 nucleotide sequence: TGTGCCAGCAGCTTACTAGCCGGGACAGGGTTTGGCTACACCTTC.

This sequence joins TRBV2 and TRBJ1-2; D unclear. CDR3 length equals 16 residues. In germline, CDR1 is SNHLY, CDR2 FYNNEI. Trimming left V 6 bases short and J 6 bases short, with 23 bases between. The CDR3 sequence: CASRTGRAVPLDGYTF. The CDR3 nucleotides read TGTGCCAGCAGGACTGGACGTGCCGTCCCTTTGGATGGCTACACCTTC.

The chain joins TRBV10-3 to TRBJ1-4; 7 nucleotides line up with TRBD1. The CDR3 covers 13 residues. The ends lost 3 bases at V and 6 bases at J; junction bases unmatched: 1. The germline CDR1 and CDR2 sequences are ENHRY and SYGVKD. The CDR3 DNA reads as TGTGCCATCAGTGACGGGACAGATGAAAAACTGTTTTTT. It translates to CAISDGTDEKLFF.

This sequence joins TRBV10-3 and TRBJ2-3, with D possibly TRBD2 on 7 matching bases. V lost 4 bases and J lost 5, with 19 bases in between. The CDR3 extends over 16 amino acids. Germline CDR1 and CDR2: ENHRY and SYGVKD. This CDR3 is CAISGWEGGRGDTQYF. DNA for the CDR3: TGTGCCATCAGTGGCTGGGAGGGGGGGCGGGGAGATACGCAGTATTTT.

This clonotype was seen ten or more times. The chain couples TRBV7-8 to TRBJ2-1, with TRBD2 as a possible D gene (6 bases). The CDR3 is 14 residues long. Germline lookup yields CDR1 SGHVS and CDR2 FQNEAQ. V lost 3 bases and J lost 4, with 10 bases in between. The CDR3 region has the DNA TGTGCCAGCAGCTTGGGACTCATTTACAATGAGCAGTTCTTC. Protein sequence: CASSLGLIYNEQFF.

The chain recombines TRBV4-1 with TRBJ2-7; 8 nucleotides agree with TRBD1. CDR3 length equals 15 residues. Trimming took 0 bases from V and 4 from J; bases not matched to a gene: 5. Germline assignment: CDR1 MGHRA and CDR2 YSYEKL. CDR3 in amino acids: CASSQDQGAGYEQYV. The DNA for the CDR3 is TGCGCCAGCAGCCAAGATCAGGGGGCTGGTTACGAGCAGTACGTC.

This clonotype has more than one count but fewer than ten. The V and J genes are TRBV7-9 and TRBJ1-6, with 7 bases fitting TRBD1. Trimming took 6 bases from V and 9 from J; bases not matched to a gene: 11. Germline V gene data show CDR1 as SEHNR and CDR2 as FQNEAQ (reference sequence). CDR3 length: 15 residues. The CDR3 loop is CASSYLDREGSPLHF. The CDR3 DNA is TGTGCCAGCAGTTACCTCGACAGGGAAGGTTCACCCCTCCACTTT. Looking up the rest from reference TRBV7-9 and TRBJ1-6 gives the full variable domain: DTGVSQNPRHKITKRGQNVTFRCDPISEHNRLYWYRQTLGQGPEFLTYFQNEAQLEKSRLLSDRFSAERPKGSFSTLEIQRTEQGDSAMYLCASSYLDREGSPLHFGNGTRLTVT.